The rows below give T cell receptor beta chains drawn from one sample of a study of CD8 T cells in Susac syndrome. TCRdb reprocessed the immunoSEQ multiplex PCR reads with MiXCR, giving one entry per CDR3 protein. This sample has approximately 76,000 distinct CDR3 sequences, with about 95% found just once. Sequenced: CD8+ T cells from PBMCs. These receptors all stem from a human donor with multiple sclerosis. Both conserved end residues are part of each CDR3. A D gene is named only where the DNA matches it firmly. Clone size, where shown, is once, few, many, or a class for clones that have expanded.

>TRBV29-1|-|-|TRBJ1-1
TGCAGCGTTGATGTCAGAGTGAACACTGAAGCTTTCTTT
CSVDVRVNTEAFF
>TRBV30|-|-|TRBJ2-2
TGTGCCTGGATCGGCACTGCCGTCACCGGGGAGCTGTTTTTT
CAWIGTAVTGELFF
>TRBV7-9|-|-|TRBJ2-2
TGTGCCAGCAGCCCCGCGCTACTCCTTGGGCTGTTTTTT
CASSPALLLGLFF
>TRBV6-1|-|TRBD2|TRBJ2-3
TGTGCCAGCAGTGATACTAGCGGGAGGCCAGATACGCAGTATTTT
CASSDTSGRPDTQYF
>TRBV12-3/TRBV12-4|-|-|TRBJ2-2
TGTGCCAGCAGTTGGGGACTTAACACCGGGGAGCTGTTTTTT
CASSWGLNTGELFF
>TRBV7-8|-|-|TRBJ2-3
TGTGCCAGCAGCTTAAGGCCCGGCGCAGATACGCAGTATTTT
CASSLRPGADTQYF
>TRBV12-3/TRBV12-4|-|TRBD1|TRBJ2-7
TGTGCCAGCTCGGGACAGCCCAACGAGCAGTACTTC
CASSGQPNEQYF
>TRBV29-1|-|-|TRBJ2-1
TGCAGCGTTTCCCCCACCCTCAATGAGCAGTTCTTC
CSVSPTLNEQFF
>TRBV12-3/TRBV12-4|once|-|TRBJ1-1
TGTGCCAGCAGTTTATGGGGGCCAGGGGACACTGAAGCTTTCTTT
CASSLWGPGDTEAFF
>TRBV13|-|TRBD1|TRBJ1-5
TGTGCCAGCAGCCGCGGACAGGGCAATCAGCCCCAGCATTTT
CASSRGQGNQPQHF
>TRBV14|-|-|TRBJ1-1
TGTGCCAGCAGCCACGCGCGAGTTACTGAAGCTTTCTTT
CASSHARVTEAFF
>TRBV6-1|-|TRBD1|TRBJ1-5
TGTGCCAGCAGCCTAATAGGACAGGGGTTGAGCAATCAGCCCCAGCATTTT
CASSLIGQGLSNQPQHF
>TRBV27|once|-|TRBJ2-7
TGTGCCAGCAGTCAGTTAGGGTCCACTTCCTACGAGCAGTACTTC
CASSQLGSTSYEQYF
>TRBV5-1|-|-|TRBJ2-7
TGCGCCAGCAGCTTGAGCAACGAGCAGTACTTC
CASSLSNEQYF
>TRBV30|once|TRBD2|TRBJ2-7
TGTGCCTGGAGTGGGGAAGCGGGAGCCTACGAGCAGTACTTC
CAWSGEAGAYEQYF
>TRBV12-3/TRBV12-4|-|-|TRBJ2-5
TGTGCCAGCAGTTCGCTAGCGCCCCAAGAGACCCAGTACTTC
CASSSLAPQETQYF
>TRBV29-1|-|-|TRBJ2-5
TGCAGCGCCCCACAGGGATCAGAGACCCAGTACTTC
CSAPQGSETQYF
>TRBV3-1|-|-|TRBJ2-1
TGTGCCAGCAGCCAAGCCGAGCTACGCTCCTACAATGAGCAGTTCTTC
CASSQAELRSYNEQFF
>TRBV19|-|-|TRBJ1-5
TGTGCCAGTAGACTAGAGGAGAATCAGCCCCAGCATTTT
CASRLEENQPQHF
>TRBV11-2|-|TRBD2|TRBJ2-2
TGTGCCAGCAGCTTTGGGGTGGAGTTAGCGGGAACCACCGGGGAGCTGTTTTTT
CASSFGVELAGTTGELFF
>TRBV6-4|-|TRBD2|TRBJ2-3
TGTGCCAGCAGTGACCGGGGGGGCACAGATACGCAGTATTTT
CASSDRGGTDTQYF
>TRBV6-2/TRBV6-3|few|-|TRBJ1-1
TGTGCCAGCAGTTATCTTGGGGTGAACACTGAAGCTTTCTTT
CASSYLGVNTEAFF
>TRBV7-2|-|-|TRBJ2-7
TGTGCCAGCAGCTTAGGCTTCCCTGCGACAGCCTCCTACGAGCAGTACTTC
CASSLGFPATASYEQYF
>TRBV7-6|-|-|TRBJ2-7
TGTGCCAGCAGCTTAGGCAGGGAACGCGAGCAGTACTTC
CASSLGREREQYF
>TRBV10-3|-|-|TRBJ2-1
TGTGCCATCAGTGGGGTGAGGGAGCAGTTCTTC
CAISGVREQFF
>TRBV6-5|few|-|TRBJ1-2
TGTGCCAGCAGTTTGGGACCAAACTATGGCTACACCTTC
CASSLGPNYGYTF
>TRBV30|-|-|TRBJ1-1
TGTGCCTGGAAGTCCGCAGACCCTGAAGCTTTCTTT
CAWKSADPEAFF
>TRBV29-1|-|-|TRBJ1-1
TGCAGCGTTGAAGTCTCCGGACAGTTAAACACTGAAGCTTTCTTT
CSVEVSGQLNTEAFF
>TRBV12-3/TRBV12-4|-|-|TRBJ1-3
TGTGCCAGCCTTGACACAGGAGGCGCTGGAAACACCATATATTTT
CASLDTGGAGNTIYF
>TRBV7-9|-|-|TRBJ1-5
TGTGCCAGCAGCTTAGAAGGGGCAGGGCAGCCCCAGCATTTT
CASSLEGAGQPQHF
>TRBV27|-|TRBD1|TRBJ2-3
TGTGCCAGCAGCATAACAGGGGGCCGCCAAGGACGTGGCACAGATACGCAGTATTTT
CASSITGGRQGRGTDTQYF
>TRBV3-1|once|-|TRBJ2-5
TGTGCCAGCACCTCAGGAGACGAGGGGCCCTACATTAGAGGAGAGACCCAGTACTTC
CASTSGDEGPYIRGETQYF
>TRBV6-5|-|-|TRBJ2-6
TGTGCCAGCGGTCCTGGTTCTGGGGCCAACGTCCTGACTTTC
CASGPGSGANVLTF
>TRBV27|-|TRBD1|TRBJ2-7
TGTGCCAGCAGTTTAAGGGACAGCTTCTCCTACGAGCAGTACTTC
CASSLRDSFSYEQYF
>TRBV7-9|once|TRBD1|TRBJ1-1
TGTGCCAGCAGCGGACAGGCCGCGAACACTGAAGCTTTCTTT
CASSGQAANTEAFF
>TRBV19|-|-|TRBJ1-2
TGTGCCAGTAGTCCGAGGGACGGACCTAACTATGGCTACACCTTC
CASSPRDGPNYGYTF
>TRBV6-1|-|-|TRBJ2-7
TGTGCCAGCAGTGAAGTGGGACATAGCACCTACGAGCAGTACTTC
CASSEVGHSTYEQYF
>TRBV7-2|-|-|TRBJ2-7
TGTGCCAGCAGCTTAGCGCCTCAAGGGGGCTACGAGCAGTACTTC
CASSLAPQGGYEQYF
>TRBV9|-|TRBD2|TRBJ2-1
TGTGCCAGCAGCGTAGCTGAGACTAGCGGGTGGAGGGATGAGCAGTTCTTC
CASSVAETSGWRDEQFF
>TRBV5-4|-|-|TRBJ2-5
TGTGCCAGCAGGGAGGGGGGTGTGTCAGAGACCCAGTACTTC
CASREGGVSETQYF
>TRBV9|-|-|TRBJ1-5
TGTGCCAGCAGCGCCCCGAGGGTCTTTAGCAATCAGCCCCAGCATTTT
CASSAPRVFSNQPQHF
>TRBV10-3|-|TRBD1|TRBJ2-5
TGTGCCATCAGCGCCGGGACAGGGGGCCTCCAAGAGACCCAGTACTTC
CAISAGTGGLQETQYF
>TRBV7-8|-|TRBD1|TRBJ1-2
TGTGCCAGCAGCCACAGGGGACAGGCCATCTATGGACTCTACACCTTC
CASSHRGQAIYGLYTF
>TRBV6-5|-|-|TRBJ2-1
TGTGCCAGCAGTTACAACGAGGGATTAGGGGAGCAGTTCTTC
CASSYNEGLGEQFF
>TRBV3-1|-|-|TRBJ2-1
TGTGCCAGCAGCCACGGCTGGAATGAGCAGTTCTTC
CASSHGWNEQFF
>TRBV25-1|-|TRBD2|TRBJ2-5
TGTGCCAGCAGTGGGACTAGCGGGAGTAGGGAGACCCAGTACTTC
CASSGTSGSRETQYF
>TRBV9|-|-|TRBJ1-1
TGTGCCAGCAGCGTAGCTAATGCGGGGGCTAATGAAGCTTTCTTT
CASSVANAGANEAFF
>TRBV6-6|-|-|TRBJ1-4
TGTGCCAGCACGTCTGGACGGTTTGAAAAACTGTTTTTT
CASTSGRFEKLFF
>TRBV19|-|-|TRBJ2-7
TGTGCCAGTAATGGCAGAAGCTCCTACGAGCAGTACTTC
CASNGRSSYEQYF
>TRBV29-1|-|-|TRBJ1-2
TGCAGCGTTGAACTAACAGGGAACTATGGCTACACCTTC
CSVELTGNYGYTF
>TRBV19|-|TRBD1|TRBJ1-1
TGTGCCAGTAGTATAGGGGGACAGCGAATGAACACTGAAGCTTTCTTT
CASSIGGQRMNTEAFF